A selection of T cell receptor beta chains follows, all from one sample in a study of response to subunit inactivated influenza vaccine. TCRdb reanalysed the RT-PCR reads using MiXCR and keeps one entry per CDR3 protein. The top ten clones hold less than 7% of a sample with about 700,000 distinct CDR3 sequences, about 14% of them seen once. The material was PBMCs from blood, obtained approximately 15 days before vaccination. The receptors were sampled from a man aged 50 or older who received an inactivated influenza vaccine. CDR3s include the opening cysteine and the closing phenylalanine or tryptophan. The D gene is left open where the match is weak. The listing skips clone size in some rows; elsewhere it reads once, few, many or a size class.

clone size: few
V gene: TRBV7-9
J gene: TRBJ1-2
D gene: TRBD1
CDR3 protein: CASSHSTGYYGYTF
CDR3 DNA: TGTGCCAGCAGCCACTCGACAGGGTACTATGGCTACACCTTC

clone size: NA
V gene: TRBV5-6
J gene: TRBJ2-7
D gene: NA
CDR3 protein: CASRSTVSAEQYF
CDR3 DNA: TGTGCCAGCAGATCAACAGTTTCTGCCGAGCAGTACTTC

clone size: many
V gene: TRBV20-1
J gene: TRBJ2-2
D gene: TRBD2
CDR3 protein: CSARDLGTSGYTGELFF
CDR3 DNA: TGCAGTGCTAGAGATCTCGGGACTAGCGGATACACCGGGGAGCTGTTTTTT

clone size: many
V gene: TRBV7-9
J gene: TRBJ1-1
D gene: NA
CDR3 protein: CASSLASPDEAFF
CDR3 DNA: TGTGCCAGCAGCTTAGCGAGCCCAGATGAAGCTTTCTTT

clone size: few
V gene: TRBV5-6
J gene: TRBJ2-7
D gene: TRBD1
CDR3 protein: CASRSGTVSYEQYF
CDR3 DNA: TGTGCCAGCAGATCAGGGACAGTCTCCTACGAGCAGTACTTC

clone size: NA
V gene: TRBV12-3/TRBV12-4
J gene: TRBJ2-1
D gene: NA
CDR3 protein: CASNSPGRTSNEQFF
CDR3 DNA: TGTGCCAGCAACTCCCCGGGGAGGACGAGCAATGAGCAGTTCTTC

clone size: NA
V gene: TRBV5-1
J gene: TRBJ2-7
D gene: NA
CDR3 protein: CASSLVNRLEAYEQYF
CDR3 DNA: TGCGCCAGCAGCTTGGTGAACCGGTTGGAAGCCTACGAGCAGTACTTC

clone size: NA
V gene: TRBV5-1
J gene: TRBJ1-4
D gene: NA
CDR3 protein: CASSAEGQGEKLFF
CDR3 DNA: TGCGCCAGCAGCGCCGAGGGTCAGGGGGAAAAACTGTTTTTT

clone size: NA
V gene: TRBV6-5
J gene: TRBJ2-7
D gene: NA
CDR3 protein: CASSYSGAGPDEQYF
CDR3 DNA: TGTGCCAGCAGTTACTCCGGGGCAGGGCCGGACGAGCAGTACTTC

clone size: NA
V gene: TRBV6-1
J gene: TRBJ1-1
D gene: NA
CDR3 protein: CASSRLRTAMNTEAFF
CDR3 DNA: TGTGCCAGCAGTCGCCTGCGGACAGCTATGAACACTGAAGCTTTCTTT

clone size: many
V gene: TRBV5-1
J gene: TRBJ2-5
D gene: NA
CDR3 protein: CASRGAAQETQYF
CDR3 DNA: TGCGCCAGCAGAGGGGCAGCGCAAGAGACCCAGTACTTC

clone size: NA
V gene: TRBV12-3/TRBV12-4
J gene: TRBJ2-1
D gene: NA
CDR3 protein: CASSSPRRVVEQFF
CDR3 DNA: TGTGCCAGCAGTTCGCCCCGTAGGGTAGTGGAGCAGTTCTTC

clone size: NA
V gene: TRBV29-1
J gene: TRBJ2-5
D gene: TRBD2
CDR3 protein: CSVDRTSGKTQYF
CDR3 DNA: TGCAGCGTTGACAGGACTAGCGGAAAGACCCAGTACTTC

clone size: NA
V gene: TRBV20-1
J gene: TRBJ2-3
D gene: NA
CDR3 protein: CSAEFRDGADTQYF
CDR3 DNA: TGCAGTGCCGAGTTCCGAGACGGTGCAGATACGCAGTATTTT

clone size: NA
V gene: TRBV6-5
J gene: TRBJ2-3
D gene: NA
CDR3 protein: CASSYVAGLSTDTQYF
CDR3 DNA: TGTGCCAGCAGTTACGTCGCGGGACTTAGCACAGATACGCAGTATTTT

clone size: many
V gene: TRBV5-1
J gene: TRBJ2-2
D gene: NA
CDR3 protein: CASSLSTGELFF
CDR3 DNA: TGTGCCAGCAGCTTATCCACCGGGGAGCTGTTTTTT

clone size: NA
V gene: TRBV27
J gene: TRBJ2-7
D gene: TRBD2
CDR3 protein: CASSATSGYQLSYEQYF
CDR3 DNA: TGTGCCAGCAGCGCGACTAGCGGGTACCAACTTTCCTACGAGCAGTACTTC

clone size: few
V gene: TRBV4-3
J gene: TRBJ2-5
D gene: NA
CDR3 protein: CASSQEYRGGETQYF
CDR3 DNA: TGCGCCAGCAGCCAAGAGTACAGGGGGGGAGAGACCCAGTACTTC

clone size: NA
V gene: TRBV7-6
J gene: TRBJ2-7
D gene: NA
CDR3 protein: CASSLVPSVAYEQYF
CDR3 DNA: TGTGCCAGCAGCTTAGTACCTTCGGTGGCCTACGAGCAGTACTTC

clone size: few
V gene: TRBV4-2
J gene: TRBJ2-2
D gene: NA
CDR3 protein: CASSQGSSAGTGELFF
CDR3 DNA: TGTGCCAGCAGCCAAGGGTCTAGCGCAGGCACCGGGGAGCTGTTTTTT

clone size: NA
V gene: TRBV10-3
J gene: TRBJ2-1
D gene: TRBD2
CDR3 protein: CAISSGLAVYNEQFF
CDR3 DNA: TGTGCCATCAGCAGCGGACTAGCGGTCTACAATGAGCAGTTCTTC

clone size: once
V gene: TRBV12-3/TRBV12-4
J gene: TRBJ2-7
D gene: TRBD2
CDR3 protein: CASNSLPGTSGFWAYEQYF
CDR3 DNA: TGTGCCAGCAATTCCCTCCCCGGGACTAGCGGTTTCTGGGCCTACGAGCAGTACTTC

clone size: NA
V gene: TRBV18
J gene: TRBJ2-1
D gene: TRBD2
CDR3 protein: CASSFGLAGTGDNEQFF
CDR3 DNA: TGTGCCAGCTCATTCGGACTAGCGGGCACCGGGGACAATGAGCAGTTCTTC